A single sample gave rise to the 27 T cell receptor beta chains below, sequenced in a study of vaccination effects on CD4 cells after COVID-19. These receptors have no identified antigens. Antigen-specific CD4+ T cells were expanded with viral peptide pools in the ViraFEST assay before sequencing. Having been cultured for roughly 11 days, the cells underwent CD4+ T cell isolation. Profiled with immunoSEQ multiplex PCR; TCRdb holds only in-frame clones, not every one. The table lists roughly 61,000 clones, 75% to 85% of them singletons. Sequences were derived from CD4+ T cells from PBMCs cultured with HCoV-229E spike peptides, sampled before COVID-19 vaccination. The receptors shown here come from a human donor who received a COVID-19 vaccine.

The rearrangement joins TRBV7-6 to TRBJ1-2; D is unresolved. V lost 3 bases, J lost 2 bases, and 7 bases lay in between. CDR1 and CDR2 from the germline V gene are SGHVS and FNYEAQ. The CDR3 is 13 residues long. The CDR3 is CASSLGRNYGYTF. CDR3 coding DNA: TGTGCCAGCAGCTTGGGCAGGAACTATGGCTACACCTTC. Full variable domain (remainder filled in from reference TRBV7-6 and TRBJ1-2): GAGVSQSPRYKVTKRGQDVALRCDPISGHVSLYWYRQALGQGPEFLTYFNYEAQQDKSGLPNDRFSAERPEGSISTLTIQRTEQRDSAMYRCASSLGRNYGYTFGSGTRLTVV.

The genes are TRBV7-2 and TRBJ2-1; 10 nucleotides align to TRBD1. Germline loops: CDR1 SGHTA, CDR2 FQGNSA. The CDR3 has 16 amino acids. V shed 2 bases, J shed 8 bases, and the junction held 9 bases outside the gene matches. The CDR3 nucleotides read TGTGCCAGCAGCTTAATCTTAGGACAGGGGGACGATGAGCAGTTCTTC. This codes for CASSLILGQGDDEQFF.

The V and J genes are TRBV11-2 and TRBJ2-1, with TRBD2 matching 7 bases. The germline gives CDR1 SGHAT, CDR2 FQNNGV. V gave up 2 bases and J gave up 9 bases; unmatched junction bases: 10. This CDR3 comprises 15 residues. In DNA form, the CDR3 reads TGTGCCAGCAGCTTAAGCGGGGAAGCATCGGGTGAGCAGTTCTTC. Its protein product is CASSLSGEASGEQFF. The whole variable domain, remainder taken from reference TRBV11-2 and TRBJ2-1, is EAGVAQSPRYKIIEKRQSVAFWCNPISGHATLYWYQQILGQGPKLLIQFQNNGVVDDSQLPKDRFSAERLKGVDSTLKIQPAKLEDSAVYLCASSLSGEASGEQFFGPGTRLTVL.

This clone has only one observation. The genes are TRBV29-1 and TRBJ1-2; D unresolved. Germline V gene sequence: CDR1 SQVTM, CDR2 ANQGSEA. CDR3 length: 13 amino acids. Trimming pared 5 bases from V and 4 bases from J, leaving 14 bases between. CDR3 loop: CSVRREASYGYTF. CDR3 DNA: TGCAGCGTTCGAAGAGAGGCGTCCTATGGCTACACCTTC.

This chain connects TRBV4-1 to TRBJ2-1; no clear D gene. CDR1 and CDR2 (germline): MGHRA, YSYEKL. The CDR3 is made up of 12 amino acids. Trimming took 7 bases from V and 7 from J, leaving 11 bases between them. As DNA, the CDR3 is TGCGCCAGCAAGGGTTGGGAAAATGAGCAGTTCTTC. As protein: CASKGWENEQFF.

The V and J genes are TRBV28 and TRBJ2-7; D assignment may be TRBD1 or TRBD2 (5 bases each). Germline V lookup: CDR1 MDHEN, CDR2 SYDVKM. V gave up 2 bases and J gave up 7 bases, with 12 bases separating them. The CDR3 extends over 13 amino acids. The CDR3 DNA reads TGTGCCAGCAGTTTACCGGGACGTGTGGAGCAGTACGTC. The encoded protein is CASSLPGRVEQYV.

The genes are TRBV7-2 and TRBJ2-3; no definite D call. V lost 0 bases, J lost 5 bases, and 0 bases lay in between. Germline V gene data show CDR1 as SGHTA and CDR2 as FQGNSA. This CDR3 has 11 amino acids. The DNA of the CDR3 is TGTGCCAGCAGCTTAGCAGATACGCAGTATTTT. Translation gives CASSLADTQYF.

This sequence joins TRBV10-3 and TRBJ2-2; D might be TRBD1 (6 bases). This CDR3 region has 13 residues. Trimming removed 6 bases at V and 6 bases at J, with 11 bases between. The germline CDR1 and CDR2 sequences are ENHRY and SYGVKD. The CDR3 here is CAIRNRASGELFF. The CDR3 DNA sequence: TGTGCCATCAGGAACAGGGCCTCCGGGGAGCTGTTTTTT.

The chain has TRBV5-1 and TRBJ2-4; TRBD2 might be the D (6 bases). Germline loops: CDR1 SGHRS, CDR2 YFSETQ. The CDR3 length is 19 residues. Trimming took 4 bases from V and 3 from J, leaving 26 bases between them. CDR3 sequence reads: CASSAEASPGGADKNIQYF. The CDR3 DNA reads TGCGCCAGCAGCGCCGAGGCGTCGCCCGGGGGTGCAGACAAAAACATTCAGTACTTC.

This sequence joins TRBV12-3 or TRBV12-4 and TRBJ2-6; D is undetermined. The CDR3 contains 13 residues. The ends were cut back, 6 bases at V and 1 base at J, with 4 bases in the middle. For the CDR3, the DNA is TGTGCCAGCAGCTTATCTGGGGCCAACGTCCTGACTTTC. It codes for CASSLSGANVLTF.

The chain uses TRBV7-3 and TRBJ2-3, with 8 bases matching TRBD1. Germline V lookup: CDR1 SGHTA, CDR2 FQGTGA. Losses at the gene ends were 4 bases for V and 5 bases for J; bases not matched to a gene: 5. This CDR3 contains 14 residues. CDR3 region: CASSSTGGVDTQYF. The CDR3 DNA is TGTGCCAGCAGCTCTACAGGGGGAGTAGATACGCAGTATTTT.

CDR3 in amino acids: CASSPRAGNQPQHF. CDR3 nucleotides: TGTGCCAGCTCACCACGGGCAGGAAATCAGCCCCAGCATTTT. The rearrangement links TRBV18 to TRBJ1-5; D is unclear. With 1 base removed from V and 4 bases from J, the gap between germline ends came to 8 bases. Germline CDR1 reads KGHSH; CDR2 reads LQKENI. There are 14 residues in the CDR3.

The chain joins TRBV7-8 to TRBJ1-5; 10 nucleotides agree with TRBD1. Germline CDR1 and CDR2: SGHVS and FQNEAQ. The J segment lost 0 bases and the V segment lost 5 bases, leaving 10 bases of the junction unmatched. The CDR3 loop spans 18 amino acids. The CDR3 nucleotides read TGTGCCAGCAGCCCCGAGACAGGGGGCAGGTATAGCAATCAGCCCCAGCATTTT. Translating gives CASSPETGGRYSNQPQHF.

This chain uses TRBV6-5 with TRBJ1-4; possibly TRBD1 for D (6 bases). The germline gives CDR1 MNHEY, CDR2 SVGAGI. The CDR3 is 15 amino acids. V was pared by 6 bases and J by 8 bases, with 19 bases between. The CDR3 here is CASSRGQPIREKLFF. For the CDR3, the DNA is TGTGCCAGCAGCCGCGGACAGCCGATACGGGAAAAACTGTTTTTT.

This rearrangement joins TRBV4-3 to TRBJ1-4; the match to TRBD1 covers 7 bases. V was pared by 3 bases and J by 4 bases, with 8 bases of the junction left unmatched. This CDR3 has 16 residues. Germline CDR1 and CDR2: LGHNA and YSLEER. CDR3 region: CASSHLPGQLNEKLFF. The CDR3 bases are TGCGCCAGCAGCCATTTACCGGGACAGCTTAATGAAAAACTGTTTTTT.

The CDR3 sequence: CASSKVPGPRNTGELFF. In DNA form, the CDR3 reads TGTGCCAGCAGTAAAGTGCCGGGACCGCGAAACACCGGGGAGCTGTTTTTT. V gene TRBV25-1 combines with J gene TRBJ2-2; D might be TRBD1 or TRBD2, each matching 5 bases. The CDR3 has 17 amino acids. The V gene lost 5 bases and the J gene lost 2 bases, with 18 bases spanning the gap. CDR1 is MGHDK and CDR2 is SYGVNS in the germline V gene.

The chain combines TRBV5-1 with TRBJ2-3; D remains ambiguous. CDR1 is SGHRS and CDR2 is YFSETQ in the germline V gene. The CDR3 has 15 residues. Trimming removed 4 bases from V and 0 bases from J, with 12 bases in between. The CDR3 region is CASSLGPASTDTQYF. CDR3 nucleotides: TGCGCCAGCAGCCTAGGGCCAGCAAGCACAGATACGCAGTATTTT.

The chain has TRBV6-5 and TRBJ2-2; 7 bases agree with TRBD2. This CDR3 region has 13 residues. J gave up 5 bases and V 6 bases, and 3 bases lay outside the gene matches. Germline V lookup: CDR1 MNHEY, CDR2 SVGAGI. CDR3 amino acids: CASSRGGTGELFF. As DNA, the CDR3 is TGTGCCAGCAGCCGGGGAGGGACCGGGGAGCTGTTTTTT.

The gene calls are TRBV12-3 or TRBV12-4 and TRBJ2-7; TRBD1 matches 8 bases. J was trimmed by 9 bases and V by 5 bases; bases with no gene match: 6. The CDR3 is 12 amino acids. The CDR3 is CASSRTGLGQYV. DNA of the CDR3: TGTGCCAGCAGTCGGACAGGGTTGGGGCAGTACGTC.

This chain uses TRBV6-4 with TRBJ2-1; maybe TRBD1 (7 bases). There are 16 residues in the CDR3. Germline V gene sequence: CDR1 MRHNA, CDR2 SNTAGT. The V gene lost 2 bases and the J gene lost 13 bases, with 24 bases spanning the gap. The CDR3 spells CASSDGARGARGGQFF. Written as DNA, the CDR3 is TGTGCCAGCAGTGACGGAGCCAGGGGGGCGCGGGGAGGTCAGTTCTTC.

The rearrangement uses TRBV28 and TRBJ1-2, with 9 nucleotides matching TRBD1. The CDR3 totals 14 residues. CDR1 and CDR2 from the germline V gene are MDHEN and SYDVKM. The ends lost 2 bases at V and 7 bases at J; junction bases unmatched: 5. Here the CDR3 reads CASSLGGTGTGYTF. The CDR3 coding sequence is TGTGCCAGCAGTTTAGGGGGGACAGGGACTGGCTACACCTTC.

The chain links TRBV6-1 to TRBJ1-5, with D uncertain. The CDR3 has 13 residues. The germline V gene has CDR1 MNHNS and CDR2 SASEGT. V lost 2 bases and J lost 9, with 11 bases in between. The CDR3 here is CASSEWRWGPQHF. The CDR3, as DNA: TGTGCCAGCAGTGAATGGAGATGGGGGCCCCAGCATTTT.

J is TRBJ2-3 and V is TRBV5-1; D gene unclear. V was shortened by 3 bases and J by 5 bases, with 10 bases between the two germline ends. The CDR3 consists of 13 residues. CDR1 is SGHRS and CDR2 is YFSETQ in the germline V gene. CDR3 loop: CASSSWPQDTQYF. CDR3 sequence (DNA): TGCGCCAGCAGCTCTTGGCCCCAAGATACGCAGTATTTT.

This chain connects TRBV3-1 (or the pseudogene TRBV3-2) to TRBJ2-5; D is unclear. V lost 4 bases and J lost 4, with 10 bases in between. Germline V gene data show CDR1 as LGHDT and CDR2 as YNNKEL (reference sequence). CDR3 length equals 13 residues. The CDR3 sequence is CASSRGRLETQYF. In nucleotides, the CDR3 is TGTGCCAGCAGCCGCGGACGTTTAGAGACCCAGTACTTC.

The chain combines TRBV5-8 with TRBJ1-1; D is undetermined. CDR1 is SGHTS, CDR2 YDEGEE, per germline. The ends were cut back, 10 bases at V and 1 base at J, with 17 bases in the middle. This CDR3 contains 14 residues. This CDR3 is CASPGWAKNTEAFF. The CDR3 DNA sequence: TGTGCCTCCCCGGGCTGGGCGAAGAACACTGAAGCTTTCTTT. The variable domain in full, completed from reference TRBV5-8 and TRBJ1-1, reads EAGVTQSPTHLIKTRGQQATLRCSPISGHTSVYWYQQALGLGLQFLLWYDEGEERNRGNFPPRFSGRQFPNYSSELNVNALELEDSALYLCASPGWAKNTEAFFGQGTRLTVV.

The count of this clone is one. This chain uses TRBV9 with TRBJ2-1, with 15 bases matching TRBD2. The CDR3 runs 16 residues. After removal of 2 bases from V and 5 bases from J, the junction contained 2 bases not matched to a gene. Germline-derived CDR1 and CDR2 are SGDLS and YYNGEE. CDR3 nucleotide sequence: TGTGCCAGCAGCGTGGGACTAGCGGGGGGTAACAATGAGCAGTTCTTC. Translation: CASSVGLAGGNNEQFF.

The chain has TRBV30 and TRBJ1-2; D remains unclear. V dropped 4 bases and J dropped 1 base, with 10 bases sitting between them. Germline loops: CDR1 GTSNPN, CDR2 SVGIG (reference sequence). The CDR3 is made up of 13 amino acids. CDR3 loop: CAWKKPGNYGYTF. The CDR3 DNA follows: TGTGCCTGGAAGAAACCGGGTAACTATGGCTACACCTTC.